What follows describes a single T cell receptor (beta chain). Its cognate antigen is unknown. J gave up 7 bases and V 4 bases, and 8 bases lay outside the gene matches. Germline V CDR1 and CDR2: DFQATT, SNEGSKA (reference sequence). CDR3 length: 14 amino acids. TCRdb analysed the RT-PCR reads with MiXCR anew, one entry per CDR3 protein. Of roughly 700,000 distinct CDR3 sequences listed, over 11% are singletons. The data belong to a study of response to subunit inactivated influenza vaccine. Study results and caveats: There was a suggestion from the authors that each seasonal influenza vaccination recruits few new T cells.

The V gene is TRBV20-1, the J gene TRBJ2-5; TRBD2 aligns across 11 bases. The input for sequencing was PBMCs from blood, taken roughly 15 days before vaccination. This receptor was identified in a man aged 45 to 65 who received an inactivated influenza vaccine. The CDR3 DNA is TGCAGTGCTAAACTAGCGGGAGCTCCGGGGACCCAGTACTTC. It specifies CSAKLAGAPGTQYF.